Sequencing of this T cell receptor (beta chain) was carried out in a study of blood T cell repertoires in COVID-19. Study in general: Spain, Italy and the United States supplied samples that represented acute and convalescent COVID-19. From T cells, B-cell-depleted T cells, or PBMCs came the material, which was cDNA or gDNA.

In the study's own analysis: Nucleated cell counts were estimated from reference gene primer amplification. Only in-frame clones appear in the TCRdb table, and some are missing; sequencing was by immunoSEQ multiplex PCR. The DNA was the basis for D and trimming; V, J and clone size are from that table. The sample records hundreds of thousands of clones, roughly 90% being singletons. Seattle patients were enrolled during active infection and followed longitudinally. This TCR came from a woman aged 30 to 39 with COVID-19, enrolled during active disease. Material for sequencing was peripheral blood.

CDR3 sequence: CASSELAGGQETQYF. The CDR3 DNA sequence: TGTGCCAGCAGTGAATTAGCGGGGGGCCAAGAGACCCAGTACTTC. The V gene is TRBV25-1, the J gene TRBJ2-5; 10 bases match TRBD2. Germline V gene lookup returns CDR1 MGHDK and CDR2 SYGVNS. The CDR3 consists of 15 residues. V shed 1 base and J 1 base; nucleotides not matched to a gene: 0.